The 18 T cell receptor beta chains presented below share a single source sample, sequenced in a study of Ad26.COV2.S vaccination and SARS-CoV-2 variants. This table comes from immunoSEQ multiplex PCR, and its TCRdb copy is limited to in-frame clones, with some not included. The sample has about 680,000 clones; more than 80% are singletons. Treatment denoted: 19 received Ad26.COV2.S at low or high dose, single or two shots; about 5 received placebo; per-sample allocation not given. The samples were gathered on day 63 after the first injection of vaccine or placebo. The sample was peripheral blood, taken in a trial of Ad26.COV2.S vaccine versus placebo. The receptor set was obtained from a person aged 18-60 years who received the Ad26.COV2.S COVID-19 vaccine or a placebo.

The chain joins TRBV5-1 to TRBJ1-3; D is undetermined. This CDR3 comprises 13 residues. V shed 6 bases and J shed 0 bases, with 7 bases lying between them. Germline V gene sequence: CDR1 SGHRS, CDR2 YFSETQ. Written as DNA, the CDR3 is TGCGCCAGCAAAATGATCTCTGGAAACACCATATATTTT. Amino acids: CASKMISGNTIYF.

The chain carries TRBV19 and TRBJ2-1; possible D gene TRBD1, 6 bases. V shed 5 bases and J shed 9 bases, with 14 bases lying between them. The CDR3 totals 13 residues. Germline CDR1 reads LNHDA; CDR2 reads SQIVND (reference sequence). The CDR3 protein is CASSEGTRREQFF. In DNA, the CDR3 is TGTGCCAGTAGTGAGGGGACAAGGCGTGAGCAGTTCTTC.

DNA for the CDR3: TGTGCCAGCAGCTTGGGGCAGTTACTATCTGGCTACACCTTC. Its translation is CASSLGQLLSGYTF. V and J are TRBV5-5 and TRBJ1-2, with D uncertain. Trimming pared 0 bases from V and 7 bases from J, leaving 13 bases between. Germline-derived CDR1 and CDR2 are SGHKS and YYEKEE (reference sequence). The CDR3 sequence is 14 residues long.

The chain uses TRBV18 and TRBJ1-1, with TRBD1 as a possible D gene (5 bases). Germline V CDR1 and CDR2: KGHSH, LQKENI. This CDR3 region has 15 residues. The germline V and J ends were trimmed by 6 bases and 3 bases, with 17 bases remaining between them. In DNA form, the CDR3 reads TGTGCCAGCTCCCTCACAGGCTCCGGGGACACTGAAGCTTTCTTT. It encodes CASSLTGSGDTEAFF.

V and J are TRBV19 and TRBJ1-1, with D possibly TRBD1 on 5 matching bases. CDR3 length: 14 residues. V lost 5 bases to trimming and J lost 1 base, with 11 bases between them. In germline, CDR1 is LNHDA, CDR2 SQIVND (reference sequence). The CDR3 DNA follows: TGTGCCAGTAGTGTCGGACACGGGAACACTGAAGCTTTCTTT. It translates to CASSVGHGNTEAFF. The full variable domain, rest sourced from reference TRBV19 and TRBJ1-1, is DGGITQSPKYLFRKEGQNVTLSCEQNLNHDAMYWYRQDPGQGLRLIYYSQIVNDFQKGDIAEGYSVSREKKESFPLTVTSAQKNPTAFYLCASSVGHGNTEAFFGQGTRLTVV.

V is TRBV7-9 and J is TRBJ2-7; TRBD1 aligns across 8 bases. V trimming: 7 bases; J trimming: 6 bases; junction bases outside the gene matches: 14. The CDR3 has 15 amino acids. Per germline, CDR1 SEHNR and CDR2 FQNEAQ (reference sequence). The CDR3, as DNA: TGTGCCAGCACCCTGACAGGGGTTGGTTTGGGCGAGCAGTACTTC. Residues: CASTLTGVGLGEQYF.

This clone was detected once. The gene calls are TRBV5-6 and TRBJ1-2; D is uncertain. Per the germline V gene, CDR1 is SGHDT and CDR2 is YYEEEE. This CDR3 comprises 13 residues. V was pared by 1 base and J by 7 bases, with 11 bases between. The CDR3 DNA reads as TGTGCCAGCAGCTTGCCCCAAGTGCGTGGCTACACCTTC. Its translation: CASSLPQVRGYTF.

This clone was picked up one time. This chain links TRBV29-1 with TRBJ2-1; TRBD2 might be the D (6 bases). The length of the CDR3 is 13 residues. With 1 base removed from V and 8 bases from J, the gap between germline ends came to 12 bases. Germline V CDR1 and CDR2: SQVTM, ANQGSEA. CDR3 sequence (DNA): TGCAGCGTTGAAGGAACTAGCAGGGATGAGCAGTTCTTC. It translates to CSVEGTSRDEQFF.

J is TRBJ2-3 and V is TRBV6-5, with D unclear. V was trimmed by 4 bases and J by 3 bases, leaving 11 bases between them. The CDR3 runs 14 residues. The germline V gene encodes CDR1 MNHEY and CDR2 SVGAGI. The CDR3 protein is CASSWRLGTDTQYF. The CDR3, as DNA: TGTGCCAGCAGTTGGAGACTGGGGACAGATACGCAGTATTTT.

The V gene is TRBV7-9, the J gene TRBJ2-7; D perhaps matches TRBD2 (5 bases). Germline CDR1 is SEHNR and CDR2 is FQNEAQ (reference sequence). Trimming shortened V by 0 bases and J by 3 bases, and 6 bases separated the two germline ends. CDR3 length: 13 residues. The CDR3 sequence: CASSLAGLYEQYF. The CDR3 DNA reads TGTGCCAGCAGCTTAGCCGGACTCTACGAGCAGTACTTC.

The chain combines TRBV4-2 with TRBJ2-2; 8 bases fit TRBD2. With 4 bases clipped from V and 6 bases from J, the junction kept 10 bases outside the gene matches. The CDR3 runs to 16 residues. CDR1 LGHNA and CDR2 YNFKEQ come from the germline V gene. The chain's CDR3 is CASSPRLARLAGELFF. CDR3 nucleotide sequence: TGTGCCAGCAGCCCCCGACTAGCGCGGCTGGCCGGGGAGCTGTTTTTT.

V and J are TRBV2 and TRBJ2-7; 8 bases are shared with TRBD1. Germline CDR1 is SNHLY and CDR2 is FYNNEI. The length of the CDR3 is 13 residues. With V trimmed by 7 bases and J by 2 bases, 4 bases remained unmatched. CDR3: CASMPDRAYEQYF. DNA for the CDR3: TGTGCCAGCATGCCGGACAGGGCCTACGAGCAGTACTTC.

The chain employs TRBV5-1 and TRBJ1-2; the D is unclear. Per the germline V gene, CDR1 is SGHRS and CDR2 is YFSETQ. This CDR3 comprises 13 residues. Between the trimmed V and J ends, which lost 0 bases and 7 bases, there was a span of 10 bases. The CDR3 coding sequence is TGCGCCAGCAGCTTGGCCGGCAGGTCTGGCTACACCTTC. Protein sequence: CASSLAGRSGYTF.

The chain has TRBV6-5 and TRBJ1-1; D is possibly TRBD1 (5 bases). V was shortened by 7 bases and J by 1 base, with 13 bases between the two germline ends. From germline, CDR1 is MNHEY and CDR2 SVGAGI. The CDR3 has 14 residues. The chain's CDR3 is CASTYRGGNTEAFF. In nucleotides, the CDR3 is TGTGCCAGCACCTATCGGGGGGGGAACACTGAAGCTTTCTTT.

The chain employs TRBV5-4 and TRBJ1-2; tentatively, D is TRBD1 (6 bases). CDR3 length equals 13 residues. CDR1 SGHNT and CDR2 YYREEE come from the germline V gene (reference sequence). The V end lost 2 bases, the J end lost 4 bases, and 9 bases lay between the germline ends. In DNA form, the CDR3 reads TGTGCCAGCAGCTTTTTGGACAGCTATGGCTACACCTTC. This sequence encodes CASSFLDSYGYTF.

This clone was recorded once. The J gene is TRBJ1-1, the V gene TRBV4-1; tentatively, D is TRBD1 (5 bases). V was pared by 4 bases and J by 1 base, with 16 bases between. Germline V CDR1 and CDR2: MGHRA, YSYEKL. This CDR3 region has 16 residues. CDR3 DNA: TGCGCCAGCAGCCCCTTTATCAGGGCTGGGAACACTGAAGCTTTCTTT. It specifies CASSPFIRAGNTEAFF.

The rearrangement uses TRBV3-1 (or the pseudogene TRBV3-2) and TRBJ2-4, with 15 nucleotides matching TRBD2. The CDR3 contains 20 residues. CDR1 is LGHDT, CDR2 YNNKEL, per germline (reference sequence). V lost 1 base to trimming and J lost 1 base; unmatched junction nucleotides: 8. This CDR3 reads CASSQASSGTSGGAKNIQYF. The CDR3 region has the DNA TGTGCCAGCAGCCAAGCCTCTTCCGGGACTAGCGGGGGGGCCAAAAACATTCAGTACTTC.

J is TRBJ1-1 and V is TRBV5-4; unclear D gene. Germline CDR1 and CDR2: SGHNT and YYREEE (reference sequence). The V gene lost 2 bases and the J gene lost 1 base, with 6 bases spanning the gap. The CDR3 has 13 residues. CDR3 coding DNA: TGTGCCAGCAGCTTCCAAACGAACACTGAAGCTTTCTTT. It yields the protein CASSFQTNTEAFF. Variable domain in full (rest from reference TRBV5-4 and TRBJ1-1): ETGVTQSPTHLIKTRGQQVTLRCSSQSGHNTVSWYQQALGQGPQFIFQYYREEENGRGNFPPRFSGLQFPNYSSELNVNALELDDSALYLCASSFQTNTEAFFGQGTRLTVV.